This TCR beta chain is from a study of cytomegalovirus exposure and HLA in healthy donors. Study details: The study placed 70% to 90% of its roughly 410 genotyped donors in the Caucasian-associated ancestry cluster.

PCR used 60 Vbeta primers and 13 Jbeta primers. Clones were sequenced by immunoSEQ multiplex PCR, and TCRdb holds only the in-frame ones, with some missing. The sample shows tens of thousands of clones, 75% of them seen only once. This CDR3 has 14 residues. The germline CDR1 and CDR2 sequences are SGDLS and YYNGEE. Trimming left V 0 bases short and J 3 bases short, with 9 bases between. The gene calls are TRBV9 and TRBJ1-2, with D possibly being TRBD1 (6 bases). Material for sequencing was PBMCs. This TCR derives from a man aged 35-49 years in good health and CMV-seronegative. The CDR3 loop is CASSVAAGDYGYTF. The CDR3 DNA follows: TGTGCCAGCAGCGTAGCTGCAGGGGACTATGGCTACACCTTC.